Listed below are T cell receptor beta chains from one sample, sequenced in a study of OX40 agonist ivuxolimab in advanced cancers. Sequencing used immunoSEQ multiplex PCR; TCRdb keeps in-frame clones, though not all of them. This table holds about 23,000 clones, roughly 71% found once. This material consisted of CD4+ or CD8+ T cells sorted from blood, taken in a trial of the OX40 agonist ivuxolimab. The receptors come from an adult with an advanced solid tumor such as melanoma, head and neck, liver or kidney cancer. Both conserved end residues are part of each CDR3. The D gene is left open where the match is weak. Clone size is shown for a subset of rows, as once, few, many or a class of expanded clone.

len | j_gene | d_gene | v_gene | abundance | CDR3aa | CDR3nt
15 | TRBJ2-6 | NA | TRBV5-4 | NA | CASSQQGGGANVLTF | TGTGCCAGCAGCCAACAGGGAGGTGGGGCCAACGTCCTGACTTTC
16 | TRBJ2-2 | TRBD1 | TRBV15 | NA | CATSREGQGAGGELFF | TGTGCCACCAGCAGAGAGGGACAGGGGGCTGGCGGGGAGCTGTTTTTT
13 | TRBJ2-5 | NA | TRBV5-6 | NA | CASSLDEKETQYF | TGTGCCAGCAGCTTGGATGAAAAAGAGACCCAGTACTTC
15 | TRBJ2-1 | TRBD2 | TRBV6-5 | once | CASLRSSGSHNEQFF | TGTGCCAGCCTTAGGTCCAGCGGGAGCCACAATGAGCAGTTCTTC
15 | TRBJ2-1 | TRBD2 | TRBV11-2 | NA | CASSLAGGHYNEQFF | TGTGCCAGCAGCTTAGCGGGGGGGCATTACAATGAGCAGTTCTTC
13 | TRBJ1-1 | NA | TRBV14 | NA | CASRAQGVTEAFF | TGTGCCAGCAGAGCTCAGGGTGTGACTGAAGCTTTCTTT
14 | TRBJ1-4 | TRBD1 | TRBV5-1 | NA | CASSSGTGGEKLFF | TGCGCCAGCAGCAGTGGGACAGGGGGTGAAAAACTGTTTTTT
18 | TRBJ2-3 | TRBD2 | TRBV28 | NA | CASSSFSGSGRAEDTQYF | TGTGCCAGCAGTTCCTTTAGTGGTAGCGGGAGGGCCGAAGATACGCAGTATTTT
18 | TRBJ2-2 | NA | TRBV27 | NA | CASSLRLMFGGNTGELFF | TGTGCCAGCAGTTTACGCCTTATGTTCGGGGGGAACACCGGGGAGCTGTTTTTT
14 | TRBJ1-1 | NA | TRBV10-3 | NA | CAISESTVNTEAFF | TGTGCCATCAGTGAGAGTACGGTGAACACTGAAGCTTTCTTT
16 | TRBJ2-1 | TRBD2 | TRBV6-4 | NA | CASSLPGLASWNEQFF | TGTGCCAGCAGCCTCCCGGGACTAGCGAGTTGGAATGAGCAGTTCTTC
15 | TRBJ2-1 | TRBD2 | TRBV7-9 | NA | CASSLGLAGVNEQFF | TGTGCCAGCAGCTTGGGACTAGCGGGAGTGAATGAGCAGTTCTTC
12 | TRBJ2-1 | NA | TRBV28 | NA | CASRPPNNEQFF | TGTGCCAGCAGACCTCCTAACAATGAGCAGTTCTTC
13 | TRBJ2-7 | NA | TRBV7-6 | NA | CASSPLGVYEQYF | TGTGCCAGCAGCCCCCTCGGGGTTTACGAGCAGTACTTC
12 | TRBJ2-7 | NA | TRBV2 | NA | CASTTQGYEQYF | TGTGCCAGCACGACACAGGGCTACGAGCAGTACTTC
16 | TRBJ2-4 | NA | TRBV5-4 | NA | CASSIGGAGTKNIQYF | TGTGCCAGCAGCATAGGGGGGGCCGGGACAAAAAACATTCAGTACTTC
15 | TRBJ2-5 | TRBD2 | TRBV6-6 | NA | CASSYLGGGGETQYF | TGTGCCAGCAGTTACTTGGGCGGGGGGGGTGAGACCCAGTACTTC
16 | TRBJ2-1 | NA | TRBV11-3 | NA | CASSRTSSLSYNEQFF | TGTGCCAGCAGTCGTACTAGCTCCCTCTCCTACAATGAGCAGTTCTTC
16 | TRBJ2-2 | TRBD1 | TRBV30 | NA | CAWTALGTVNTGELFF | TGTGCCTGGACCGCTTTAGGGACAGTCAACACCGGGGAGCTGTTTTTT
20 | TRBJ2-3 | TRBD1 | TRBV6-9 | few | CASSHGVLIRTGSSTDTQYF | TGTGCCAGCAGCCACGGGGTTCTAATCCGGACAGGCTCAAGCACAGATACGCAGTATTTT
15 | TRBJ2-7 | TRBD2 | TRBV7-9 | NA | CASSLGLAGLYEQYF | TGTGCCAGCAGCTTAGGACTAGCGGGACTCTACGAGCAGTACTTC
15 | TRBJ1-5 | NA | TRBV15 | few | CATSRDDGTYQPQHF | TGTGCCACCAGCAGAGATGATGGCACCTATCAGCCCCAGCATTTT
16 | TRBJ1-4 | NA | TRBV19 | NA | CASRTQGTRTNEKLFF | TGTGCCAGTAGGACTCAGGGGACGAGGACTAATGAAAAACTGTTTTTT
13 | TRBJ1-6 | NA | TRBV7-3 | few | CASSLTNGSPLHF | TGTGCCAGCAGCTTAACAAATGGATCACCCCTCCACTTT
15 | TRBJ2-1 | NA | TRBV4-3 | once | CASSQSTGPYNEQFF | TGCGCCAGCAGCCAGAGTACCGGGCCCTACAATGAGCAGTTCTTC
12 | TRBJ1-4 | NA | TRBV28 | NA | CASSFRDEKLFF | TGTGCCAGCAGTTTCAGGGATGAAAAACTGTTTTTT
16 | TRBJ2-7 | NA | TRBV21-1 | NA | CASSKPDRGYSYEQYF | TGTGCCAGCAGCAAGCCCGACAGGGGTTACTCCTACGAGCAGTACTTC
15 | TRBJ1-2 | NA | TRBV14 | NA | CASSQDGLPTWGYTF | TGTGCCAGCAGCCAAGATGGTCTACCGACCTGGGGCTACACCTTC
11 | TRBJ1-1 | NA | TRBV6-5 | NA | CATSLGAEAFF | TGTGCCACCAGTTTGGGCGCTGAAGCTTTCTTT
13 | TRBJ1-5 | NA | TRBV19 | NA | CASSIQEGQPQHF | TGTGCCAGTAGTATACAGGAGGGTCAGCCCCAGCATTTT
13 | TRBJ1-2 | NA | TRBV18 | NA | CASSPREDYGYTF | TGTGCCAGCTCACCCCGCGAGGACTATGGCTACACCTTC
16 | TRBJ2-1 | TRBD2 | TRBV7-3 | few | CASSSQAGVSYNEQFF | TGTGCCAGCAGCTCCCAAGCGGGGGTTTCCTACAATGAGCAGTTCTTC
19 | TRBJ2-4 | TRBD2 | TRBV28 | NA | CASSPPLGSGGPGYSIQYF | TGTGCCAGCAGTCCCCCCCTTGGTAGCGGGGGGCCCGGATATAGCATTCAGTACTTC
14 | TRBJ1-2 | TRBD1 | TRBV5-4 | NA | CASSSEGQGRGYTF | TGTGCCAGCAGCTCCGAGGGACAGGGTCGAGGCTACACCTTC
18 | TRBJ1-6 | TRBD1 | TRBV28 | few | CASSLRTGQAFGNSPLHF | TGTGCCAGCAGTTTAAGGACAGGGCAGGCCTTCGGTAATTCACCCCTCCACTTT
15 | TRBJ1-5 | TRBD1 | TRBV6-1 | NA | CASSGDRGSNQPQHF | TGTGCCAGCAGTGGGGACAGGGGTAGCAATCAGCCCCAGCATTTT
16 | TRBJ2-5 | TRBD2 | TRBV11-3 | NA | CASSPGEGTGVETQYF | TGTGCCAGCAGCCCCGGGGAGGGGACCGGAGTAGAGACCCAGTACTTC
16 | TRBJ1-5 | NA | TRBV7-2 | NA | CASSPQRRGGAEPQHF | TGTGCCAGCAGCCCCCAGCGAAGGGGAGGAGCAGAGCCCCAGCATTTT
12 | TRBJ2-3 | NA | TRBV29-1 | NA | CSVGGFTDTQYF | TGCAGCGTTGGGGGCTTCACAGATACGCAGTATTTT
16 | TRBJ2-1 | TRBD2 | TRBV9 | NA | CASSARGSGGYGEQFF | TGTGCCAGCAGCGCCCGAGGTAGCGGGGGGTACGGTGAGCAGTTCTTC
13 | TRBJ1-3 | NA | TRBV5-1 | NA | CASSSTARNTIYF | TGCGCCAGCAGCTCTACAGCGAGGAACACCATATATTTT
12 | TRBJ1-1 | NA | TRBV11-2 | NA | CASSTRDTLASF | TGTGCCAGCAGCACCCGGGACACCTTGGCATCATTT
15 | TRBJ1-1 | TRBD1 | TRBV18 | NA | CASSPPGQGDTEAFF | TGTGCCAGCTCACCCCCCGGACAGGGTGACACTGAAGCTTTCTTT
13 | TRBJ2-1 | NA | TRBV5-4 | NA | CASSTGTHNEQFF | TGTGCCAGCAGCACCGGGACACACAATGAGCAGTTCTTC
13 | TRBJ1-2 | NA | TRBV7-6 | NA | CASSLASGDGYTF | TGTGCCAGCAGCTTAGCTTCAGGGGATGGCTACACCTTC
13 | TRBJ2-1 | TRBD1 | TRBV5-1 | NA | CASMVRGQGEQFF | TGCGCCAGCATGGTCAGGGGGCAAGGCGAGCAGTTCTTC
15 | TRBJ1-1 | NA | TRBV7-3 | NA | CASSSSGAGNTEAFF | TGTGCCAGCAGCTCCTCCGGGGCAGGGAACACTGAAGCTTTCTTT
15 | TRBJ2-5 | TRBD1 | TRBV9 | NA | CASSARDRVIETQYF | TGTGCCAGCAGCGCTCGGGACAGAGTGATAGAGACCCAGTACTTC
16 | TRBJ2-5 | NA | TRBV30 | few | CAWRSGFGGQQETQYF | TGTGCCTGGAGGAGCGGGTTTGGGGGTCAACAAGAGACCCAGTACTTC
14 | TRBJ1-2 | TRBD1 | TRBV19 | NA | CASSTRQGMNGYTF | TGTGCCAGTAGTACCAGACAGGGGATGAATGGCTACACCTTC
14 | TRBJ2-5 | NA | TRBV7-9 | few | CASSPDFTQETQYF | TGTGCCAGCAGCCCGGATTTTACCCAAGAGACCCAGTACTTC
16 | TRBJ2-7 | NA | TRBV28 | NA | CASSFSHRSRKYEQYF | TGTGCCAGCAGTTTTAGCCACAGGTCGAGAAAGTACGAGCAGTACTTC
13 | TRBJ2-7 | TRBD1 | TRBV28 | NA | CASRSGQAVEQYF | TGTGCCAGCCGGAGTGGACAGGCGGTCGAGCAGTACTTC
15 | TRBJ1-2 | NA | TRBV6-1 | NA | CASSEPSGRGVGYTF | TGTGCCAGCAGTGAGCCTTCGGGCAGGGGCGTTGGCTACACCTTC